This T cell receptor beta chain was captured in a study of T cells and Merkel cell carcinoma outcomes (dated by TCRdb to about 2020). Describing the broader study: In patients with Merkel cell carcinoma, researchers looked at whether the T-cell repertoire of the tumor, along with T-cell density, could predict clinical outcome.

The samples were obtained from people who had Merkel cell carcinoma. The germline V gene encodes CDR1 SNHLY and CDR2 FYNNEI. The CDR3 holds 15 amino acids from the cysteine to the phenylalanine. Only the CDR3 DNA stays, 45 bases, in frame from base 1. On this clone: Which antigen it targets is not known. Sequence at one end of the junction differs from germline and may be a read error.

The full study reports these points: Clinical outcomes in Merkel cell carcinoma patients were reported to be predicted by T-cell repertoire features combined with T-cell density.

Receptors were amplified or captured by the immunoSEQ multiplex PCR assay. Imported from immuneACCESS, the table was reduced by TCRdb to in-frame sequences with V and J called. These copies leave out some clones; in studies compared against another copy, an unresolved V gene accounts for under half, and the cause of the remainder is not known. Within this sample are about 1,400 clones, with over 85% of them counted one time only. The ten largest make up 10% of the sample. The TCR sequence derives from a human donor with Merkel cell carcinoma. The chain is encoded by TRBV2 joined to TRBJ2-5, with the D assignment possibly TRBD1 or TRBD2, given 6 matching bases for each. Source material: tumor tissue from Merkel cell carcinoma. The bases read TGTGCCAACAGTAGGGGACTGAGGGGGCAAGAGACCCAGTACTTC. Its protein product is CANSRGLRGQETQYF. Joined to the reference TRBV2 and TRBJ2-5 proteins, this CDR3 gives the full variable domain: EPEVTQTPSHQVTQMGQEVILRCVPISNHLYFYWYRQILGQKVEFLVSFYNNEISEKSEIFDDQFSVERPDGSNFTLKIRSTKLEDSAMYFCANSRGLRGQETQYFGPGTRLLVL.